This T cell receptor (beta chain) was documented in a study of blood T cell repertoires in COVID-19. Germline CDR1 reads SGHTA; CDR2 reads FQGTGA. This CDR3 has 15 residues. V was cut by 6 bases and J by 3 bases, with 17 bases left in between. Some clones are missing from TCRdb's copy, which holds only in-frame ones; the method was immunoSEQ multiplex PCR. Among 13,000 to 15,000 clones listed, 70% to 90% were seen once. The sequence came from a woman between 65 and 79 years old in a cohort sampled during active or convalescent COVID-19. The rearrangement links TRBV7-3 to TRBJ2-5; maybe TRBD2 (6 bases). Sequences were obtained from peripheral blood. The CDR3: CASSGEVGDEETQYF. CDR3 nucleotide sequence: TGTGCCAGCAGTGGGGAGGTGGGAGATGAAGAGACCCAGTACTTC.